The sequence of this TCR beta chain was determined in a study of shared clonotypes between healthy human individuals. Turning to the study itself: The study drew on a couple of women and a few men aged 18 to 49 as donors. Broader study findings: Relative to memory subsets, naive subsets generally showed larger estimated richness.

In the original analysis: There were no quality scores in the junction-only immunoSEQ sequences, so filtering differed. Measured with immunoSEQ multiplex PCR; TCRdb has only the in-frame clones, and not every one. V and J calls and clone size follow that table, whereas D and trimming were derived from the DNA. The table lists around 690,000 clones, 90% of them singletons. With regard to this clone: Its antigen is still unknown.

Trimming stripped 6 bases from V and 10 bases from J, with 12 bases between. CDR1 is ENHRY, CDR2 SYGVKD, per germline. The CDR3 loop spans 11 amino acids. The sample taken for sequencing was memory CD8+ T cells from PBMCs. The subset is: CD45RO+ cells pooled with CCR7-negative TemRA cells. This receptor was taken from a man between 18 and 29 years old in good health. Some clones in this sample may be carry-over from other donors' samples. The rearrangement uses TRBV10-3 and TRBJ1-2; D not certain. The CDR3 sequence: CAISDGRDYTF. CDR3 DNA: TGTGCCATCAGCGACGGGCGTGACTACACCTTC.